This note documents a single T cell receptor (beta chain) sequence. This specimen comes from a study of shared clonotypes between healthy human individuals. Those who donated, Caucasian adults without exception, all lived in Nashville, Tennessee. The unsorted samples had tens of millions of PBMCs used for genomic DNA. Assay runs were performed at deep level. Sequencing was performed with immunoSEQ multiplex PCR; in TCRdb, only in-frame clones are kept and a portion is missing. Among a few hundred thousand clones listed, approximately 77% were seen once. This sequence originates from a woman in her thirties or forties in good health. Some clones in this sample may be carry-over from other donors' samples. The sequencing input was PBMCs.

CDR3 protein: CASSRGQDMNTEAFF. In DNA form, the CDR3 reads TGTGCCAGCAGTCGCGGACAGGACATGAACACTGAAGCTTTCTTT. The chain employs TRBV5-4 and TRBJ1-1; TRBD1 matches 7 bases. Trimming removed 5 bases from V and 0 bases from J; junction bases left unmatched: 7. The CDR3 totals 15 residues. CDR1 is SGHNT and CDR2 is YYREEE in the germline V gene (reference sequence).